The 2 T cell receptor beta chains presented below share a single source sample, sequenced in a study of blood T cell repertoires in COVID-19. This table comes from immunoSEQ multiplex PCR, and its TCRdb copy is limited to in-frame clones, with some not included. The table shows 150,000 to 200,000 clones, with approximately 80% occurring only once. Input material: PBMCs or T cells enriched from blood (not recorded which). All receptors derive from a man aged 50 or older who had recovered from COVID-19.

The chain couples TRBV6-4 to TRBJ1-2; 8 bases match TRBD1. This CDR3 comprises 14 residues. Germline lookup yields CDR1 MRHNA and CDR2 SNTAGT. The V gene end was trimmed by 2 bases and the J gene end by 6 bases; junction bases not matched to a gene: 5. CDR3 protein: CASSDTRQGNGYTF. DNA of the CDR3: TGTGCCAGCAGTGACACCCGACAGGGGAATGGCTACACCTTC.

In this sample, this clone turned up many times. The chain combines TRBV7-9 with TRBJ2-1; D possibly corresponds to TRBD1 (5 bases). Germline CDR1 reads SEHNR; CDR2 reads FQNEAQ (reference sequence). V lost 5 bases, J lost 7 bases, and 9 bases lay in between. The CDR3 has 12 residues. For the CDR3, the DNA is TGTGCCAGCAGCGCAGGGAAGAATGAGCAGTTCTTC. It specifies CASSAGKNEQFF.